A single sample gave rise to the 20 T cell receptor beta chains below, sequenced in a study of PD-L1 blockade in urothelial cancer. Assay: immunoSEQ multiplex PCR; the TCRdb copy retains only in-frame clones and omits some. Of around 40,000 clones in the sample, 82% are singletons; the top ten hold less than 15%. The time point is: peripheral blood 6 weeks after treatment start. The specimen comprised PBMCs, sampled around atezolizumab (anti-PD-L1) treatment. These receptor sequences come from a man aged 55-75 years with urothelial cancer.

The chain is built from TRBV7-9 and TRBJ2-2; tentative D call: TRBD2 (6 bases). V was cut by 5 bases and J by 1 base, with 14 bases left in between. CDR3 length equals 16 residues. Looked up from germline, CDR1 is SEHNR and CDR2 is FQNEAQ (reference sequence). DNA for the CDR3: TGTGCCAGCAGCCCCGCGGGGTCAAAGAACACCGGGGAGCTGTTTTTT. Protein product: CASSPAGSKNTGELFF.

In DNA, the CDR3 is TGTGCCAGCAGCTTTCCGACAGGGGCGACTGAAGCTTTCTTT. This sequence encodes CASSFPTGATEAFF. The gene calls are TRBV11-2 and TRBJ1-1, with TRBD1 matching over 8 bases. V dropped 3 bases and J dropped 5; count of bases not matched to a gene: 5. Germline-derived CDR1 and CDR2 are SGHAT and FQNNGV. The CDR3 is 14 amino acids.

The sample holds one count of this clone. V and J are TRBV28 and TRBJ1-1; D remains ambiguous. Germline V gene data show CDR1 as MDHEN and CDR2 as SYDVKM. CDR3 length equals 14 residues. The germline V and J ends were trimmed by 5 bases and 7 bases, with 17 bases remaining between them. CDR3: CASSTLRGLNEAFF. The CDR3 nucleotides are TGTGCCAGCAGTACCCTGCGGGGTCTCAATGAAGCTTTCTTT.

The rearrangement links TRBV28 to TRBJ1-1; the D gene is possibly TRBD1 (6 bases). V lost 1 base and J lost 11, with 14 bases in between. The CDR3 length is 13 residues. CDR1 and CDR2 from the germline V gene are MDHEN and SYDVKM. CDR3 region: CASSLLGGGSAFF. CDR3 sequence (DNA): TGTGCCAGCAGTTTATTAGGGGGTGGCAGTGCTTTCTTT.

This clone was seen a single time. The chain carries TRBV5-4 and TRBJ2-7; D unclear. This CDR3 is built from 13 residues. Trimming removed 0 bases at V and 3 bases at J, with 7 bases between. Germline CDR1 is SGHNT and CDR2 is YYREEE (reference sequence). As DNA, the CDR3 is TGTGCCAGCAGCTTGGGATACAGCTACGAGCAGTACTTC. Translated: CASSLGYSYEQYF. Based on the CDR3 plus reference TRBV5-4 and TRBJ2-7, the full variable domain is ETGVTQSPTHLIKTRGQQVTLRCSSQSGHNTVSWYQQALGQGPQFIFQYYREEENGRGNFPPRFSGLQFPNYSSELNVNALELDDSALYLCASSLGYSYEQYFGPGTRLTVT.

This chain joins TRBV28 and TRBJ1-2; 7 nucleotides line up with TRBD1. The CDR3 covers 14 residues. CDR1 is MDHEN, CDR2 SYDVKM, per germline. V lost 9 bases and J lost 8; bases outside the gene matches: 15. CDR3 region: CASNRIRTGGGYTF. CDR3 nucleotide sequence: TGTGCCAGTAATCGAATAAGGACAGGCGGCGGCTACACCTTC.

In its sample, this clone was seen once. V and J are TRBV7-9 and TRBJ1-3; weak D call: TRBD1 (6 bases). CDR1 and CDR2 from the germline V gene are SEHNR and FQNEAQ (reference sequence). CDR3 length: 18 residues. V was trimmed by 5 bases and J by 0 bases, leaving 20 bases between them. CDR3 in DNA: TGTGCCAGCAGCCGCCCGGGACAAAGTTCGAGCTCTGGAAACACCATATATTTT. Translation gives CASSRPGQSSSSGNTIYF.

The gene calls are TRBV18 and TRBJ1-5; the match to TRBD1 covers 10 bases. CDR1 and CDR2 (germline): KGHSH, LQKENI. The CDR3 is 15 amino acids. With V trimmed by 3 bases and J by 4 bases, 3 bases remained unmatched. The CDR3, as DNA: TGTGCCAGCTCACCCTCGGGACAGGGGAATCAGCCCCAGCATTTT. Translating gives CASSPSGQGNQPQHF.

CDR3 sequence reads: CASSLAGEGTEAFF. The CDR3 DNA sequence: TGTGCCAGCAGCTTGGCCGGGGAGGGCACTGAAGCTTTCTTT. The chain combines TRBV7-2 with TRBJ1-1; D uncertain. V was clipped by 3 bases and J by 4 bases, with 12 bases between them. Germline V gene data show CDR1 as SGHTA and CDR2 as FQGNSA. The CDR3 length is 14 residues.

The J gene is TRBJ1-2, the V gene TRBV5-4, with D tentatively TRBD1 (5 bases). The CDR3 spans 14 residues. Between the trimmed V and J ends, which lost 4 bases and 4 bases, there was a span of 14 bases. Germline values: CDR1 SGHNT, CDR2 YYREEE (reference sequence). CDR3 amino acids: CASSPIDRGYGYTF. The CDR3, as DNA: TGTGCCAGCAGCCCAATAGACAGAGGCTATGGCTACACCTTC.

The J gene is TRBJ1-6, the V gene TRBV7-9; the match to TRBD1 covers 9 bases. J was trimmed by 9 bases and V by 4 bases; bases with no gene match: 13. Germline lookup yields CDR1 SEHNR and CDR2 FQNEAQ (reference sequence). The CDR3 covers 17 residues. The CDR3 loop reads CASSSRLPGQGSSPLHF. The CDR3 region has the DNA TGTGCCAGCAGCTCCCGCCTCCCGGGACAGGGAAGTTCACCCCTCCACTTT.

The V gene is TRBV5-8, the J gene TRBJ1-2; D uncertain. The CDR3 is 14 residues long. CDR1 is SGHTS and CDR2 is YDEGEE in the germline V gene. V dropped 1 base and J dropped 5 bases, with 12 bases sitting between them. The DNA of the CDR3 is TGTGCCAGCAGCTTGAAGTCAGCGGCTTATGGCTACACCTTC. It encodes CASSLKSAAYGYTF.

The chain employs TRBV28 and TRBJ1-2, with a possible D match to TRBD1 (5 bases). The ends were cut back, 6 bases at V and 7 bases at J, with 9 bases in the middle. The CDR3 length is 11 residues. Germline CDR1 MDHEN, CDR2 SYDVKM. CDR3 nucleotide sequence: TGTGCCAGCAGAGGGACTCCTGGCTACACCTTC. Translated, it gives CASRGTPGYTF.

The rearrangement joins TRBV5-1 to TRBJ2-5; 11 bases line up with TRBD1. This CDR3 comprises 16 residues. Unmatched junction bases numbered 8, after V lost 4 bases and J lost 3 bases. Germline CDR1 reads SGHRS; CDR2 reads YFSETQ. The DNA for the CDR3 is TGCGCCAGCAGCGCGGCCGGGGGACAGGGGGAAGAGACCCAGTACTTC. Protein: CASSAAGGQGEETQYF.

V usage is TRBV7-8 and J usage is TRBJ2-7, with D perhaps matching TRBD1 (6 bases). The V end was cut by 2 bases, the J end by 0 bases, with 8 bases between. This CDR3 comprises 14 residues. Per the germline V gene, CDR1 is SGHVS and CDR2 is FQNEAQ. CDR3 in DNA: TGTGCCAGCAGCTTAAGGGACAACTCCTACGAGCAGTACTTC. Protein product: CASSLRDNSYEQYF. The complete variable domain, with remaining parts taken from reference TRBV7-8 and TRBJ2-7, reads GAGVSQSPRYKVAKRGQDVALRCDPISGHVSLFWYQQALGQGPEFLTYFQNEAQLDKSGLPSDRFFAERPEGSVSTLKIQRTQQEDSAVYLCASSLRDNSYEQYFGPGTRLTVT.

The V gene is TRBV2, the J gene TRBJ2-6; D might be TRBD1 (6 bases). Germline CDR1 is SNHLY and CDR2 is FYNNEI. V was cut by 7 bases and J by 0 bases, with 7 bases left in between. There are 14 residues in the CDR3. CDR3 DNA: TGTGCCAGCAAGGACAGCTCTGGGGCCAACGTCCTGACTTTC. It encodes CASKDSSGANVLTF. Full variable domain (missing parts from reference TRBV2 and TRBJ2-6): EPEVTQTPSHQVTQMGQEVILRCVPISNHLYFYWYRQILGQKVEFLVSFYNNEISEKSEIFDDQFSVERPDGSNFTLKIRSTKLEDSAMYFCASKDSSGANVLTFGAGSRLTVL.

The rearrangement uses TRBV28 and TRBJ2-7, with 10 bases that match TRBD2. CDR1 and CDR2 from the germline V gene are MDHEN and SYDVKM. V was pared by 6 bases and J by 1 base, with 6 bases of the junction left unmatched. The CDR3 is 15 residues long. The CDR3 is CASRPLAGGSYEQYF. In DNA form, the CDR3 reads TGTGCCAGCAGACCCTTAGCGGGAGGTTCCTACGAGCAGTACTTC.

The chain employs TRBV2 and TRBJ2-7; perhaps TRBD2 as D (5 bases). CDR1 SNHLY and CDR2 FYNNEI come from the germline V gene. V gave up 4 bases and J gave up 3 bases, with 10 bases separating them. This CDR3 is 13 amino acids long. CDR3 amino acids: CASSGSGLYEQYF. The CDR3 region has the DNA TGTGCCAGCAGTGGAAGCGGCCTCTACGAGCAGTACTTC.

Only a few counts were recorded for this clone. The rearrangement joins TRBV19 to TRBJ1-5; D unresolved. CDR3 length equals 14 residues. Germline V gene lookup returns CDR1 LNHDA and CDR2 SQIVND (reference sequence). V lost 10 bases, J lost 1 base, and 14 bases lay in between. CDR3 sequence reads: CATKDRGSNQPQHF. CDR3 DNA sequence: TGTGCCACCAAAGACCGGGGAAGCAATCAGCCCCAGCATTTT.

The V gene is TRBV11-2, the J gene TRBJ2-5; 7 bases match TRBD2. V dropped 5 bases and J dropped 2; count of bases not matched to a gene: 11. Germline-derived CDR1 and CDR2 are SGHAT and FQNNGV. This CDR3 region has 16 residues. This CDR3 is CASSPRLSSGQETQYF. For the CDR3, the DNA is TGTGCCAGCAGCCCCAGATTGTCTAGCGGACAAGAGACCCAGTACTTC.